The 2 T cell receptor beta chains listed next were all sequenced from one sample in a study of CD8+ T cells in alopecia areata. Regarding treatment: oral pan-JAK inhibitor, 5-10 mg twice daily. Extracted RNA was reverse transcribed into cDNA, the sequencing template. Some clones are missing from TCRdb's copy, which holds only in-frame ones; the method was immunoSEQ multiplex PCR. The profile shows 110,000 or so clones, less than 60% of them singletons. This specimen consisted of CD4+ T cells sorted from blood, obtained at week 24, from a patient treated with tofacitinib. The receptor set was obtained from a human donor with alopecia areata.

The J gene is TRBJ2-5, the V gene TRBV7-9, with D maybe TRBD1 (5 bases). The CDR3 has 11 residues. Germline V gene data show CDR1 as SEHNR and CDR2 as FQNEAQ (reference sequence). Trimming took 7 bases from V and 5 from J, leaving 8 bases between them. The CDR3 bases are TGTGCCAGCACCTCAGGGGAGACCCAGTACTTC. As protein: CASTSGETQYF.

J is TRBJ1-5 and V is TRBV29-1; D ambiguous. The CDR3 loop spans 14 amino acids. Trimming took 4 bases from V and 0 from J, leaving 10 bases between them. Germline V lookup: CDR1 SQVTM, CDR2 ANQGSEA. This chain's CDR3 is CSVGLGYSNQPQHF. The CDR3 DNA follows: TGCAGCGTTGGTCTGGGTTATAGCAATCAGCCCCAGCATTTT.